Ten or more counts support the clone carrying this T cell receptor (beta chain). The data are from a study of low-dose radiotherapy and immunotherapy resistance in tumors. The overall study: Patients of Cohort 1 had 0.5 Gy fractions every 2 weeks, which summed to 6.5 Gy. A total of 13 Gy over 26 weeks was given to Cohort 2 as 1 Gy per fraction every two weeks.

The trim removed 5 bases at V and 8 bases at J, leaving 10 bases unmatched. Germline V gene lookup returns CDR1 MDHEN and CDR2 SYDVKM. This CDR3 is built from 15 residues. The time point here: after trial treatment. Specified treatment: LDRT plus nivolumab, ipilimumab, low-dose cyclophosphamide and aspirin (RACIN trial). Eligible patients had advanced solid tumors lacking tumor-infiltrating lymphocytes. Gene-specific TRAV and TRBV primers were used for first-strand cDNA, covering alpha and beta chains. The PCR that amplified TCRs ran for around 22 cycles, relying on a constant-region primer and a V-primer adapter. TCRdb itself ran the reads through MiXCR, one entry per CDR3 protein. The table records tens of thousands of distinct CDR3 sequences, 20% to 25% of them present only once.

The TCR originated in a female donor with ovarian cancer. The sequenced sample was PBMCs, obtained after low-dose radiotherapy plus immunotherapy. The V gene is TRBV28, the J gene TRBJ2-1; 9 bases match TRBD2. The CDR3 region is CASSRELAGKDEQFF. The DNA for the CDR3 is TGTGCCAGCAGTAGGGAACTAGCGGGCAAGGATGAGCAGTTCTTC.